This T cell receptor (beta chain) was observed in a study of blood T cell repertoires in COVID-19. For the study at large: The study drew acute and convalescent COVID-19 samples from the United States, Italy and Spain. PBMCs, B-cell-depleted T cells, or T cells provided the cDNA or gDNA that made up the material.

J was trimmed by 3 bases and V by 1 base; bases with no gene match: 2. The germline gives CDR1 SEHNR, CDR2 FQNEAQ (reference sequence). This CDR3 has 14 residues. In the authors' methods: Estimation of nucleated cell counts relied on the amplification of reference gene primers. Here immunoSEQ multiplex PCR was the method, and the copy in TCRdb shows in-frame clones only, minus some. V and J calls and clone size are those listed in that table; D and trimming were worked out from the DNA. The repertoire holds tens of thousands of clones, with over 80% as singletons. This sequence was found in a man between 65 and 80 years old with acute or convalescent COVID-19. Sequenced input: peripheral blood. V usage is TRBV7-9 and J usage is TRBJ1-1; 7 bases line up with TRBD1. This chain's CDR3 is CASSLGRGDTEAFF. The CDR3 DNA reads TGTGCCAGCAGCTTAGGCAGGGGGGACACTGAAGCTTTCTTT.